The sequence of this T cell receptor beta chain was determined in a study of blood T cell repertoires in COVID-19 (dated by TCRdb to the early 2020s). Study-level background: Samples from collaborators originated in the United States, Italy and Spain and spanned both the acute and convalescent phases of COVID-19. Deeply sampled blood TCRbeta repertoires from subjects exposed to, actively infected with, or recovered from COVID-19 were included in the dataset. Where available, HLA class I and class II types were obtained from metadata supplied by the sample provider rather than from assay-based typing. The material from the prospective study consisted of cDNA or gDNA derived from T cells, B-cell-depleted T cells, or PBMCs. The samples were drawn from the first 160 participants of the ongoing ImmuneRACE study and from 1,254 subjects provided by 6 global collaborators. A de-identified subject ID, COVID-19 status, age in years and sex were almost always included in the sample metadata. The repertoires were released in a freely available public database intended as a resource for research on the immune response to SARS-CoV-2. The paper's findings and limits, for the study overall: The amount of clinical and demographic metadata varied by source and participant and was provided uncurated.

Looking up the germline V gene yields CDR1 SGHAT and CDR2 FQNNGV. The CDR3 covers 18 residues, taking in both the cysteine and the phenylalanine. CDR3 DNA only is kept here, 54 bases in frame from base 1. Worth noting for this clone: Its antigen specificity is not known. The junction and the germline gene differ at one end; a read error may be behind it.

TCRbeta CDR3 regions were amplified from genomic DNA using the immunoSEQ Assay, a bias-controlled multiplex PCR. The source study handled its data this way. Nucleated cell counts per sample were estimated from amplification of reference gene primers within the assay. To quantify the absolute abundance of each unique TCRbeta CDR3 rearrangement, sequence reads were collapsed and filtered. For each sample, productive Simpson clonality was calculated as the square root of Simpson's diversity index across productive rearrangements. Not all clones reach the TCRdb copy of this immuneACCESS table, which keeps in-frame sequences only. Checked studies attribute under half of the gap to unresolved V genes and leave the rest unexplained. D and trimming were read from the DNA, whereas the V and J calls and clone size are those reported in that table. In this sample the table shows about 42,000 clones, about nine tenths of which occur a single time. Around 0.41% of the sample lies in the top ten.

Each collaborating institution followed its own protocols to collect whole blood in K2EDTA tubes. Collaborator samples were shipped for TCRbeta analysis as frozen whole blood, isolated PBMCs, or DNA extracted from either sample type. This TCR came from a human donor in a cohort sampled during active COVID-19. The sequencing input was peripheral blood. The chain was built from TRBV11-2 and TRBJ2-7; 16 bases in between match TRBD2. Here the CDR3 is given as CASSPGLAGGMSSYKQYF. The base sequence is TGTGCCAGCAGCCCGGGACTAGCGGGGGGGATGAGCTCCTACAAGCAGTACTTC.